These 9 T cell receptor beta chains were sequenced from one sample in a study of shared clonotypes between healthy human individuals. The protocol was immunoSEQ multiplex PCR, while the TCRdb copy is restricted to in-frame clones and leaves out a portion. The top ten hold around 1.6% of the sample, which has roughly 760,000 clones, 74% seen once. The sequencing input was memory CD4+ T cells sorted from blood. Subset: CD45RA-negative fraction. The receptor source for this set is a woman in her twenties or thirties in good health.

The CDR3 reads CASRGQVHEQYF. Here the CDR3 DNA reads TGTGCCAGCAGGGGACAGGTCCACGAGCAGTACTTC. The chain joins TRBV6-5 to TRBJ2-7; 8 positions agree with TRBD1. The germline gives CDR1 MNHEY, CDR2 SVGAGI. Germline trimming cut 6 bases from V and 5 bases from J; bases unmatched to any gene: 3. The CDR3 is made up of 12 amino acids.

The chain carries TRBV7-9 and TRBJ2-7, with 13 nucleotides matching TRBD2. The CDR3 sequence is 15 residues long. CDR1 SEHNR and CDR2 FQNEAQ come from the germline V gene (reference sequence). V was pared by 5 bases and J by 2 bases, with 3 bases of the junction left unmatched. CDR3 bases: TGTGCCAGCAGCACGACTAGCGGGAGGACCTACGAGCAGTACTTC. Translating gives CASSTTSGRTYEQYF.

Comments on this clone: Other DNA sequences of this sample code for an identical CDR3. The rearrangement joins TRBV30 to TRBJ1-4; D is unresolved. The CDR3 is 11 residues long. Germline V CDR1 and CDR2: GTSNPN, SVGIG (reference sequence). The V end was cut by 1 base, the J end by 7 bases, with 4 bases between. The chain's CDR3 is CAWSGGEKLFF. In DNA form, the CDR3 reads TGTGCCTGGAGTGGGGGTGAAAAACTGTTTTTT.

The V call is TRBV5-1, the J call TRBJ2-1; 10 nucleotides align to TRBD2. The germline CDR1 and CDR2 sequences are SGHRS and YFSETQ. The CDR3 is 15 residues long. The V segment lost 3 bases and the J segment 5 bases; nucleotides outside the gene matches: 5. CDR3 residues: CASSSSGRADNEQFF. CDR3 DNA: TGCGCCAGCAGCTCTAGCGGGAGAGCTGACAATGAGCAGTTCTTC.

V is TRBV7-3 and J is TRBJ2-3; D remains ambiguous. CDR1 and CDR2 (germline): SGHTA, FQGTGA. The V gene lost 3 bases and the J gene lost 1 base, with 8 bases spanning the gap. This CDR3 comprises 14 residues. The CDR3 region is CASSFYQGTDTQYF. CDR3 nucleotide sequence: TGTGCCAGCAGCTTTTATCAGGGCACAGATACGCAGTATTTT.

This clone was picked up one time. The chain joins TRBV19 to TRBJ1-1; TRBD1 matches at 7 bases. The CDR3 spans 15 residues. Germline CDR1 reads LNHDA; CDR2 reads SQIVND (reference sequence). V lost 5 bases to trimming and J lost 0 bases; unmatched junction nucleotides: 6. The CDR3 DNA sequence: TGTGCCAGTAGTCCGATGACAGGGATGAACACTGAAGCTTTCTTT. It codes for CASSPMTGMNTEAFF.

The chain employs TRBV2 and TRBJ1-2; D perhaps matches TRBD1 (6 bases). V lost 6 bases and J lost 8, with 19 bases in between. The CDR3 is 14 residues long. Germline V gene sequence: CDR1 SNHLY, CDR2 FYNNEI. This chain's CDR3 is CASSQTAGVRGYTF. CDR3 nucleotide sequence: TGTGCCAGCAGCCAGACCGCAGGGGTACGGGGCTACACCTTC. The whole variable domain, remainder taken from reference TRBV2 and TRBJ1-2, is EPEVTQTPSHQVTQMGQEVILRCVPISNHLYFYWYRQILGQKVEFLVSFYNNEISEKSEIFDDQFSVERPDGSNFTLKIRSTKLEDSAMYFCASSQTAGVRGYTFGSGTRLTVV.

The rearrangement joins TRBV7-2 to TRBJ2-7; perhaps TRBD2 as D (6 bases). V shed 2 bases and J shed 0 bases, with 14 bases lying between them. This CDR3 spans 16 amino acids. Germline loops: CDR1 SGHTA, CDR2 FQGNSA. CDR3 nucleotide sequence: TGTGCCAGCAGCTTATCCGTCGGGGGTAGCTCCTACGAGCAGTACTTC. Residues: CASSLSVGGSSYEQYF.

The chain links TRBV18 to TRBJ2-5; 10 bases map to TRBD2. With V trimmed by 6 bases and J by 4 bases, 11 bases remained unmatched. Germline assignment: CDR1 KGHSH and CDR2 LQKENI. The CDR3 is 16 residues long. The CDR3 here is CASSSASGSGAETQYF. The CDR3 coding sequence is TGTGCCAGCTCCTCGGCTAGCGGGAGTGGTGCAGAGACCCAGTACTTC.